This is a list of T cell receptor beta chains from one sample in a study of cytomegalovirus exposure and HLA in healthy donors. Produced via immunoSEQ multiplex PCR; TCRdb's table is partial and in-frame only. The table has over 80,000 clones, 73% seen once. Sequences were obtained from PBMCs. These receptors all come from a man aged 35 to 55 in good health and CMV-seronegative. Both conserved end residues are part of each CDR3. A D gene is named only where the DNA matches it firmly. For some rows the clone size is stated as once, few or many, or as a class when expanded; others skip it.

clone_size d_call j_call v_call cdr3_aa cdr3_nt
- - TRBJ2-7 TRBV28 CASSLRQAYEQYF TGTGCCAGCAGTCTCCGACAGGCCTACGAGCAGTACTTC
- - TRBJ2-2 TRBV13 CASSLASGTGELFF TGTGCCAGCAGCTTAGCTAGTGGCACCGGGGAGCTGTTTTTT
- TRBD1 TRBJ1-4 TRBV5-1 CASSRDRAQGKKLFF TGCGCCAGCAGCCGGGACAGGGCGCAGGGAAAAAAACTGTTTTTT
- TRBD2 TRBJ2-3 TRBV28 CASSLGTSGGATQYF TGTGCCAGCAGTTTGGGTACTAGCGGGGGGGCTACGCAGTATTTT
once - TRBJ2-5 TRBV15 CATSRVGGWQETQYF TGTGCCACCAGCAGAGTTGGGGGGTGGCAAGAGACCCAGTACTTC
- - TRBJ2-7 TRBV7-8 CASSPARFSYEQYF TGTGCCAGCAGCCCCGCTAGGTTCTCCTACGAGCAGTACTTC
- - TRBJ2-7 TRBV19 CASKLGAFSSYEQYF TGTGCCAGTAAACTTGGGGCTTTCAGCTCCTACGAGCAGTACTTC
- - TRBJ1-6 TRBV28 CASSLVRAISSPLHF TGTGCCAGCAGTTTGGTCAGGGCTATTAGTTCACCCCTCCACTTT
few TRBD2 TRBJ2-1 TRBV27 CASSLRGGDNEQFF TGTGCCAGCAGTTTGCGGGGGGGGGACAATGAGCAGTTCTTC
- - TRBJ2-3 TRBV9 CASKAGPFTDTQYF TGTGCCAGCAAGGCGGGACCCTTCACAGATACGCAGTATTTT
- - TRBJ1-1 TRBV7-2 CASSLHSEAFF TGTGCCAGCAGCTTACACAGTGAAGCTTTCTTT
- TRBD2 TRBJ2-1 TRBV5-6 CASSQSGGAHNEQFF TGTGCCAGCAGCCAAAGCGGGGGGGCCCACAATGAGCAGTTCTTC
- TRBD1 TRBJ1-5 TRBV11-3 CASSAGTGSTQPQHF TGTGCCAGCAGCGCCGGGACAGGGTCGACCCAGCCCCAGCATTTT
- TRBD2 TRBJ2-2 TRBV27 CASIGGQRGTGELFF TGTGCCAGCATTGGAGGGCAGCGGGGGACCGGGGAGCTGTTTTTT
- - TRBJ1-2 TRBV7-3 CASSLLGGAYGYTF TGTGCCAGCAGCCTCCTCGGGGGGGCGTATGGCTACACCTTC
- TRBD1 TRBJ2-5 TRBV6-5 CASSYSGQPQETQYF TGTGCCAGCAGTTACTCGGGACAGCCCCAAGAGACCCAGTACTTC
- TRBD1 TRBJ2-7 TRBV6-4 CATMGQGAAYEQYF TGTGCCACCATGGGACAGGGGGCCGCCTACGAGCAGTACTTC
- TRBD2 TRBJ2-3 TRBV7-2 CASLELAGGTDTQYF TGTGCCAGCTTGGAACTAGCGGGGGGCACAGATACGCAGTATTTT
few TRBD2 TRBJ2-1 TRBV7-2 CASSLSGGPPGGEQFF TGTGCCAGCAGCCTCAGCGGGGGCCCTCCCGGGGGCGAGCAGTTCTTC
- - TRBJ1-2 TRBV6-1 CASRTPRTGNYGYTF TGTGCCAGCAGGACTCCGCGAACAGGGAACTATGGCTACACCTTC
- - TRBJ1-1 TRBV21-1 CASLREGGTVTEAFF TGTGCCAGCCTTAGGGAGGGGGGCACGGTGACTGAAGCTTTCTTT
- - TRBJ1-3 TRBV5-1 CASSLGATAGNTIYF TGCGCCAGCAGCTTGGGGGCGACGGCGGGAAACACCATATATTTT
- - TRBJ2-3 TRBV7-3 CASSLRPGVYTDTQYF TGTGCCAGCAGCTTACGGCCAGGGGTTTATACAGATACGCAGTATTTT